A selection of T cell receptor beta chains follows, all from one sample in a study of blood T cell repertoires in COVID-19. The protocol was immunoSEQ multiplex PCR, while the TCRdb copy is restricted to in-frame clones and leaves out a portion. The table has around 65,000 clones, around four fifths seen once. Sequencing used peripheral blood. These receptors were obtained from a man aged 65-85 years with acute or convalescent COVID-19. Each CDR3 is given with its conserved first and last residue. Each record gives: J gene, V gene, D gene, CDR3 length, CDR3 protein, CDR3 DNA. A D gene is named only where the DNA matches it firmly.

>TRBJ1-2|TRBV3-1/TRBV3-2|TRBD1|16
CASSQIGTGDNYGYTF
TGTGCCAGCAGCCAAATCGGGACAGGCGATAACTATGGCTACACCTTC
>TRBJ1-1|TRBV2|.|15
CASREGGVSGTEAFF
TGTGCCAGCAGGGAAGGGGGGGTGTCGGGAACTGAAGCTTTCTTT
>TRBJ1-1|TRBV9|.|13
CASSVRAYTEAFF
TGTGCCAGCAGCGTACGCGCGTACACTGAAGCTTTCTTT
>TRBJ2-3|TRBV5-1|.|15
CASSSIDRSTDTQYF
TGCGCCAGCAGCTCTATCGACAGGAGCACAGATACGCAGTATTTT
>TRBJ1-4|TRBV7-9|TRBD1|15
CASSLWDRGDEKLFF
TGTGCCAGCAGCCTATGGGACAGGGGGGACGAAAAACTGTTTTTT
>TRBJ2-5|TRBV7-9|TRBD2|13
CASSWGGQETQYF
TGTGCCAGCAGCTGGGGGGGGCAAGAGACCCAGTACTTC
>TRBJ1-5|TRBV5-6|TRBD1|18
CASSSSRDRHYSNQPQHF
TGTGCCAGCAGCTCTTCCCGGGACAGACATTATAGCAATCAGCCCCAGCATTTT
>TRBJ2-1|TRBV7-9|.|14
CASSLAPRVRGQFF
TGTGCCAGCAGCTTAGCCCCACGGGTAAGAGGGCAGTTCTTC
>TRBJ1-4|TRBV5-1|TRBD1|16
CASSSGWTGSNEKLFF
TGCGCCAGCAGCTCGGGATGGACAGGTTCCAATGAAAAACTGTTTTTT
>TRBJ1-6|TRBV25-1|.|13
CASSGAFYSPLHF
TGTGCCAGCAGTGGGGCGTTTTATTCACCCCTCCACTTT